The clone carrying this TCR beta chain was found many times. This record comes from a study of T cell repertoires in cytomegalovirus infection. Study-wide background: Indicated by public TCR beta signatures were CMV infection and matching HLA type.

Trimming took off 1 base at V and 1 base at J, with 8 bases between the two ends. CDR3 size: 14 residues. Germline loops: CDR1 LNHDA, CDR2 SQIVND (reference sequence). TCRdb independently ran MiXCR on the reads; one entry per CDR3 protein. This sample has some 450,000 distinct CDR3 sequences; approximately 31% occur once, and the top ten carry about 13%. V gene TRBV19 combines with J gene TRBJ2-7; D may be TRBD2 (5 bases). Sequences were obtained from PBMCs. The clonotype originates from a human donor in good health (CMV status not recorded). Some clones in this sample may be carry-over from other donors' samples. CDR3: CASSIGTGSYEQYF. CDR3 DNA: TGTGCCAGTAGTATAGGGACGGGGTCCTACGAGCAGTACTTC.